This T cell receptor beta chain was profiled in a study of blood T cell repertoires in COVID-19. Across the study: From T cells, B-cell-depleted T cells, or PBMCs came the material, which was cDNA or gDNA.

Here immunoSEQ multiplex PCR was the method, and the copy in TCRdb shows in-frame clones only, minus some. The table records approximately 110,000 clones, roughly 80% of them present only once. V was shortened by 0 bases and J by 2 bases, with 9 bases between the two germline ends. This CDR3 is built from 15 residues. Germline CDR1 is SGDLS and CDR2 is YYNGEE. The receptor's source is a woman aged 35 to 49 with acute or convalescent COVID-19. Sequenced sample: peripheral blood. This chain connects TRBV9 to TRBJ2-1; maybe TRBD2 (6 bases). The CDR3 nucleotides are TGTGCCAGCAGCGTAGTAGCGGCCGCCTACAATGAGCAGTTCTTC. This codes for CASSVVAAAYNEQFF.